Sequencing of this TCR beta chain was carried out in a study of blood T cell repertoires in COVID-19. Study background: Nucleic acid was either cDNA or gDNA, and it came from T cells, B-cell-depleted T cells, or PBMCs.

CDR3 length equals 15 residues. Trimming shortened V by 7 bases and J by 9 bases, and 22 bases separated the two germline ends. The germline gives CDR1 SGHDN, CDR2 FVKESK. Authors' analysis steps: The assay estimated nucleated cells by amplifying reference gene primers. Sequencing used immunoSEQ multiplex PCR; TCRdb keeps in-frame clones, though not all of them. That table is the source of V, J and clone size, and D and trimming were worked out from the DNA. The sample holds 35,000 to 50,000 clones; approximately 88% are singletons and the top ten take approximately 1.4%. Sequences were obtained from peripheral blood. The V call is TRBV14, the J call TRBJ2-1; a weak D match, TRBD2 (6 bases). The receptor was derived from a woman aged 35 to 49 with acute or convalescent COVID-19. CDR3 in amino acids: CASTLRRSSVTEQFF. The DNA for the CDR3 is TGTGCCAGCACCCTCCGGAGGTCTAGCGTCACTGAGCAGTTCTTC. The complete variable domain, with remaining parts taken from reference TRBV14 and TRBJ2-1, reads EAGVTQFPSHSVIEKGQTVTLRCDPISGHDNLYWYRRVMGKEIKFLLHFVKESKQDESGMPNNRFLAERTGGTYSTLKVQPAELEDSGVYFCASTLRRSSVTEQFFGPGTRLTVL.